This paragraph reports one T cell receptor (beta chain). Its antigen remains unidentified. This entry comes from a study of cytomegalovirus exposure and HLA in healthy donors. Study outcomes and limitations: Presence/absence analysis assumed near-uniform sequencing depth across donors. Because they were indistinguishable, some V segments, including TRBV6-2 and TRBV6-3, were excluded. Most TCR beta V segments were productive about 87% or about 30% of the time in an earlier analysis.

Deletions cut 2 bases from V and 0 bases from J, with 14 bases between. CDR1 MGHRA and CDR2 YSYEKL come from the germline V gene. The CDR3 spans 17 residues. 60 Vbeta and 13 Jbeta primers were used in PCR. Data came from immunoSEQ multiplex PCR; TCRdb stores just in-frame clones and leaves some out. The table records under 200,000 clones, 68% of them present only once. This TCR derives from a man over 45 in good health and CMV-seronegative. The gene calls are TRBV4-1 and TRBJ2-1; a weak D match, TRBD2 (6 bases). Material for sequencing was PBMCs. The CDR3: CASSQPGTESSYNEQFF. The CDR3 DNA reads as TGCGCCAGCAGCCAACCCGGGACTGAGAGCTCCTACAATGAGCAGTTCTTC.